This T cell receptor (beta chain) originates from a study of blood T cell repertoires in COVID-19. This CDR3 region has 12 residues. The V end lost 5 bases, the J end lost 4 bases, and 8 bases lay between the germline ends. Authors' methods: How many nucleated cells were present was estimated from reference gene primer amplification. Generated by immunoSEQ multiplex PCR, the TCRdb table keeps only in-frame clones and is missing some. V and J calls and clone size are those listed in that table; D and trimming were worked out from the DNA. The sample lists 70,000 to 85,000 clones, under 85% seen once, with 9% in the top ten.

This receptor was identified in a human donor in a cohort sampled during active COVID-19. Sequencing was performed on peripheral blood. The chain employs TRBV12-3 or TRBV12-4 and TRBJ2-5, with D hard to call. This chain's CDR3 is CASSLLGETQYF. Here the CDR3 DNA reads TGTGCCAGCAGTCTCCTCGGAGAGACCCAGTACTTC.